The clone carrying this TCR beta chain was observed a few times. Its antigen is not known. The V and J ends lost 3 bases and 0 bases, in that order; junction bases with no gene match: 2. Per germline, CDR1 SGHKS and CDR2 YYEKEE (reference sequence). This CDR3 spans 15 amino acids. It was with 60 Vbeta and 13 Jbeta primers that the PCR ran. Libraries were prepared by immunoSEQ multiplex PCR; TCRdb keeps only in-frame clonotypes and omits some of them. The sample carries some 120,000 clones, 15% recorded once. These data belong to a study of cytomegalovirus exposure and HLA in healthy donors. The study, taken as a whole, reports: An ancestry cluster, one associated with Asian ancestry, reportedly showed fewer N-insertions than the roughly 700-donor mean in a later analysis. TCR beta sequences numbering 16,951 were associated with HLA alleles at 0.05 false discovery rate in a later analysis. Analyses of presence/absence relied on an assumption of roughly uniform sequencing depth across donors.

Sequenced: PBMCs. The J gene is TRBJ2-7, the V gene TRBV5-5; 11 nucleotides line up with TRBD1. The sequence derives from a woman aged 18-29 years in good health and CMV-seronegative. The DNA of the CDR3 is TGTGCCAGCAGCTGGACAGGGGGCGACTCCTACGAGCAGTACTTC. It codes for CASSWTGGDSYEQYF.